Included here is one TCR beta chain sequence, with context. Its target antigen remains unknown. Base qualities are missing; no much larger clone stands one base away. The cohort was made up of under 800 healthy bone marrow donors. All cohort members were sampled while nominally healthy, although unrecorded immune exposures were likely present. The donor tested CMV seronegative, placing the donor among the 300 to 400 seronegative members of the cohort. A peripheral blood sample was collected from each donor, and TCR beta sequencing was performed on peripheral blood mononuclear cells. Genomic DNA was extracted from the blood cell samples with the Qiagen DNeasy Blood Extraction Kit. The CDR3 runs 15 residues from the cysteine to the phenylalanine. Only the CDR3 region is kept as DNA, spanning 45 bases read in frame from base 1. CDR1 and CDR2, looked up from the germline V gene, are SGHRS and YFSETQ. V is shortened by 0 bases, J by 6 bases, and the region joining them spans 16 bases.

The library came from the immunoSEQ multiplex PCR assay. For the multiplex PCR, a mixture combining 60 forward primers for TCR Vbeta segments and 13 reverse primers for TCR Jbeta segments was used. The CDR3 region of rearranged TCR beta genes was amplified from genomic DNA with a multiplex PCR assay. On the Illumina HiSeq System, the amplified TCR beta libraries were sequenced as 87-base-pair reads. For the original study's pipeline: In a later analysis, 80 million or so unique TCR beta chains were counted across the 666 repertoires, and roughly 11 million of these chains were shared by at least two donors. To remove PCR and sequencing errors, raw reads were error-corrected and collapsed into unique sequences using a nearest-neighbor algorithm that merged closely related sequences. To assign V, D and J gene segments, CDR3 sequences were aligned to IMGT reference sequences. For a sequence to be retained, a match of at least six nucleotides to both a V gene segment and a J gene segment was required. Rearrangements were classified as productive when the CDR3 lacked stop codons and remained in frame with V and J, and all other rearrangements were classified as non-productive. Following IMGT convention, CDR3 was defined as the stretch from the second conserved V-encoded cysteine to the conserved J-encoded phenylalanine. The earlier analysis of 550 to 650 of the donors excluded any sequence lacking an unambiguous match to a single V gene segment. In an earlier analysis of 450 to 700 of the donors, V segments were called functional above 56.7% productive rearrangements and were called segregating when the between-donor standard deviation exceeded 5%. A statistical classification framework was built for diagnosing cytomegalovirus status from the catalog of TCR beta chain sequences. V and J gene assignment, in a later analysis, came from comparing TCR nucleotide sequences with IMGT/GENE-DB human TR gene sequences. In a later analysis, CDR3 sequences and most-parsimonious VDJ recombination scenarios were assigned using the TCRdist pipeline. In a later analysis, every TCR beta chain was defined by the combination of its CDR3 amino acid sequence and its V-gene family, and reads without a unique V-gene family were dropped. As a way to deal with suspected cross-contamination and a sequencing artifact, a later analysis dropped 592 nucleotide sequences that were highly shared and had low generation probability. For each public chain, a later analysis derived a clonal expansion index from normalized ranks of inferred template counts within each repertoire. In a later analysis, generation probabilities were computed using a VDJ recombination model fitted to out-of-frame rearrangements, and the results were checked against IGoR. In a later analysis, hypergeometric tests were used to score TCR-TCR, TCR-HLA and TCR-CMV co-occurrence, with a repertoire-size bias correction applied to TCR pairs. In a later analysis, false discovery rates were estimated by permuting HLA or CMV assignments 20 times. In a later analysis, co-occurring TCRs were grouped using DBSCAN, with TCRdist sequence similarity added in when clustering inside HLA-allele-positive subsets. For co-occurrence clustering, repertoires with fewer than 30,000 or more than 120,000 public chains were excluded, along with five or six repertoires with anomalous nucleotide sharing. In its TCRdb copy, this immuneACCESS table keeps in-frame sequences only and misses some clones. Where compared with another copy, unresolved V genes explain less than half of these, and the others have no known cause. V and J calls and clone size are as listed in that table; D and trimming were resolved from the DNA. The sample table lists roughly 170,000 clones, around 72% of them with a count of one. Less than 3% of the sample is taken by the ten largest.

The data were obtained in a study of cytomegalovirus exposure and HLA in healthy donors (dated by TCRdb to the late 2010s). About the study as a whole: According to an earlier analysis of a few hundred of the donors, about 180 million T cells yielded 90 million to 140 million unique TCR beta sequences and roughly 280 Gb of sequence data. Across 300 to 500 genotyped donors of the cohort, an average of about 240,000 unique TCR beta nucleotide sequences per donor were sequenced, and approximately 17% of those sequences were non-productive. In an earlier analysis of about 590 of the donors, high-throughput TCR beta sequencing was used to judge whether each TCR beta V gene segment behaved as functional or pseudogenic. Donor age, sex, ethnicity and CMV serostatus were compiled alongside the repertoire data. Besides the first cohort of more than 650 subjects, a separate validation cohort made up of roughly 130 different subjects was used. Among the approximately 430 genotyped donors, around 81% belonged to the genetic ancestry cluster associated with self-reported Caucasian donors. The aim of the study was to test whether cataloging public T cell receptors could identify signatures of past pathogen exposure. Using immunosequencing, the study profiled T cell repertoires from around 670 subjects and related those repertoires to cytomegalovirus serostatus. All discovery cohort repertoires had been generated on a single sequencing platform. To study patterns of TCR occurrence, a later analysis re-analyzed previously published TCR beta repertoires from around 700 donors and added high-resolution HLA genotyping. The number of donors typed differed by locus, with about 629-640 for A, B, C, DRB1 and DQB1, around 500 for DQA1, 600 to 610 for DPA1, and around 450 for DPB1. In a later genetic analysis, genome-wide SNP genotypes for about three fifths of the roughly 670 donors were used, and that subset was treated as a discovery cohort. About 280 gigabases of sequencing data and approximately 84 million unique TCR sequences were included in an early release covering under 650 HLA-typed donors. High-throughput TCR immunosequencing, statistical association of individual TCRs with disease status, and machine learning were combined to predict cytomegalovirus infection status. Rather than using new phenotypic data, the later analysis identified candidate immune exposures from TCR beta sequences and from how often those sequences occurred across donors. HLA typing covered class I and class II loci at four-digit resolution. Roughly 5 DR-DQ haplotypes were handled as single units for association and clustering, since linkage in the cohort was strong.

What the work shows at the level of the full study, not this receptor alone: Because the 87-base-pair reads could not distinguish some IMGT-functional V segments, including TRBV6-2 and TRBV6-3, those segments were excluded. Immune exposure information for the cohort was limited to CMV serostatus. A total of about 150 TCR beta chains were listed by the study as associated with cytomegalovirus. A cluster of highly shared sequence variants was judged likely to be a technical artifact of the sequencing pipeline. While some public TCRs were present in many individuals, most TCR sequences turned up only very rarely across donors. In this cohort, only TCR beta chains were sequenced, and detectable features were limited by the absence of alpha or paired-chain data. Most CMV-associated TCR beta chains appeared to be HLA-restricted in a later analysis, and the HLA associations seemed to be driven largely by CMV exposure. The authors suggested that the approach could potentially be generalized to other disease states and immunological phenotypes. The earlier analysis of nearly 600 of the donors excluded approximately 15 rarely observed V segments, including chromosome 9 orphons, because counts were too low. Correlated functional status among segregating V segments might reflect linkage disequilibrium, but an unknown experimental factor could not be ruled out. When HLA alleles, especially DR and DQ, strongly co-occurred, TCR associations were difficult to assign to individual alleles. In a later genetic analysis, a missense DCLRE1C variant was associated with V-gene and J-gene trimming of TCR beta chains, and the association was replicated in an independent cohort. In a later genetic analysis, fewer N-insertions in productive TCRs were reported among donors in an Asian-associated ancestry cluster than the 666-donor mean. Three of the identified cytomegalovirus-associated TCR beta chains were confirmed in vitro to be specific for cytomegalovirus antigens. In a later analysis, several top co-occurrence clusters were reported to appear linked to parvovirus B19, influenza, CMV and Epstein-Barr virus. At a false discovery rate of 0.05, a later analysis linked some 17,000 TCR beta sequences to specific HLA alleles. In an earlier analysis of some 540 of the donors, most TCR beta V segments appeared in productive rearrangements about 87% or about 30% of the time, broadly matching IMGT annotations. HLA typing was unavailable for some donors at each locus, so association tests used only the typed subset. A later analysis found that TCR association rates varied across HLA loci, with DRB1 alleles showing the most associated TCRs and HLA-C alleles the fewest. A later analysis found that HLA-associated TCR beta chains were more clonally expanded and had lower generation probabilities than equally common non-associated chains. Presence/absence analyses assumed roughly uniform sequencing depth across donors, an assumption that may not hold. The classifier was reported to diagnose cytomegalovirus status with high specificity and sensitivity in both the original and validation cohorts. A further reported finding was that TCR beta sequences accurately predicted the HLA-A and HLA-B alleles for most subjects in the first cohort.

This TCR derives from a female donor in good health and CMV-seronegative. Input material: PBMCs. The V and J genes are TRBV5-1 and TRBJ2-7; the D region possibly corresponds to TRBD2 (6 bases align). The nucleotide sequence is TGCGCCAGCAGCTTGGGGGACTCGAATGACCGCGAGCAGTACTTC. This is translated as CASSLGDSNDREQYF. The variable domain in full, with residues beyond the CDR3 obtained from the reference TRBV5-1 and TRBJ2-7 genes, is KAGVTQTPRYLIKTRGQQVTLSCSPISGHRSVSWYQQTPGQGLQFLFEYFSETQRNKGNFPGRFSGRQFSNSRSEMNVSTLELGDSALYLCASSLGDSNDREQYFGPGTRLTVT.